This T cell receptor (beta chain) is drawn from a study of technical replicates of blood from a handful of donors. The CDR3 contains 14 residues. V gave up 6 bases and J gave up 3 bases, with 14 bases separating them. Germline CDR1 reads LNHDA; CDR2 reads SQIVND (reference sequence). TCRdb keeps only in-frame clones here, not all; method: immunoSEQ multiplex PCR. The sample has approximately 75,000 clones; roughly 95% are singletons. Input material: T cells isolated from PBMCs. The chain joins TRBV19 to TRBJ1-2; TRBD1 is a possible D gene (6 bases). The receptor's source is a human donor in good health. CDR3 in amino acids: CASSIRGRDYGYTF. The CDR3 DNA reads TGTGCCAGTAGCATCAGGGGCCGAGACTATGGCTACACCTTC.